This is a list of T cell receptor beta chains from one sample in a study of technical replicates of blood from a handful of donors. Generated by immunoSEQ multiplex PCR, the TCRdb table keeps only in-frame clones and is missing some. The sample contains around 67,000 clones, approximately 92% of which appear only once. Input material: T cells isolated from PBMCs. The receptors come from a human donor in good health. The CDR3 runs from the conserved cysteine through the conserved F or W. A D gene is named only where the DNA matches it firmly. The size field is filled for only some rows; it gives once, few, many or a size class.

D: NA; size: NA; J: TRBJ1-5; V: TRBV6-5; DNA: TGTGCCAGCAGTGATGCCGGGAGTAATCAGCCCCAGCATTTT; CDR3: CASSDAGSNQPQHF
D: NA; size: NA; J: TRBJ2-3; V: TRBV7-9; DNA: TGTGCCAGCAGCTTAAGTACTGGCACAGATACGCAGTATTTT; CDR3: CASSLSTGTDTQYF
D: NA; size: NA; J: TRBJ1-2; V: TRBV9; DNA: TGTGCCAGCAGCCCCAAGGAGGGCTGGGGCTATGGCTACACCTTC; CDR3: CASSPKEGWGYGYTF
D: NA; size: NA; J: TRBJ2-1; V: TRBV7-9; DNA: TGTGCCAGCAGCCCGTGGGGCGGGGAAGAAAATGAGCAGTTCTTC; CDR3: CASSPWGGEENEQFF
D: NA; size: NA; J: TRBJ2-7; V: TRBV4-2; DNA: TGTGCCAGCAGCCAAGGACAGCCTAGCTCCTACGAGCAGTACTTC; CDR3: CASSQGQPSSYEQYF
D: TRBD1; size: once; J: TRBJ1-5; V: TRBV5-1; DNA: TGCGCCAGCAGCCCGGGGACAGGGGTCGATCAGCCCCAGCATTTT; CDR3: CASSPGTGVDQPQHF
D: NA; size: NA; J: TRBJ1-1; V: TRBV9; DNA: TGTGCCAGCAGCGTAGACGGGACAAACACTGAAGCTTTCTTT; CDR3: CASSVDGTNTEAFF
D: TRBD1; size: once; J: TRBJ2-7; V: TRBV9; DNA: TGTGCCAGCAGCCGACAGGGCGACGAGCAGTACTTC; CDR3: CASSRQGDEQYF
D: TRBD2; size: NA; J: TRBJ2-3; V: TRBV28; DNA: TGTGCCAGCAGTTTATACTCTAGCGGGAGACGTTCTAGCACAGATACGCAGTATTTT; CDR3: CASSLYSSGRRSSTDTQYF
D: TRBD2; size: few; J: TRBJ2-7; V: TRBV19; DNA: TGTGCCAGTAGTCCTATGACTAGCGGGAGGGCCGAGCAGTACTTC; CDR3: CASSPMTSGRAEQYF
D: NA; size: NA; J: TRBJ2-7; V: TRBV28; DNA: TGTGCCAGCCGGTACGCATACGAGCAGTACTTC; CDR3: CASRYAYEQYF
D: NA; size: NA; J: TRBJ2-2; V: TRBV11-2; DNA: TGTGCCAGCAGATCTCAGGACACCCGTAGGCGAAGCGGGGAGCTGTTTTTT; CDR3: CASRSQDTRRRSGELFF
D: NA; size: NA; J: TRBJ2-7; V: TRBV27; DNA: TGTGCCAGCAGTACAGGGTCGTCCTACGAGCAGTACTTC; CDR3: CASSTGSSYEQYF
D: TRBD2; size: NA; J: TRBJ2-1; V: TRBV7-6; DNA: TGTGCCAGCAGCGCGGGACTAGCGGTATTCCTGAATGAGCAGTTCTTC; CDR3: CASSAGLAVFLNEQFF
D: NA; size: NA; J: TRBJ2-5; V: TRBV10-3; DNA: TGTGCCACCCAGGACACACTCCACGGGGAGGCCCAGTACTTC; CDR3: CATQDTLHGEAQYF
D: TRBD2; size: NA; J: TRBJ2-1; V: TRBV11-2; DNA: TGTGCCAGCAGTTACGGACTAGCGGGGACCAATGAGCAGTTCTTC; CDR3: CASSYGLAGTNEQFF
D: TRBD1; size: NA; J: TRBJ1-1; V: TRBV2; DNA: TGTGCCAGCAGTGAAGCAGGACAGGGGGCTTATACTGAAGCTTTCTTT; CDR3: CASSEAGQGAYTEAFF
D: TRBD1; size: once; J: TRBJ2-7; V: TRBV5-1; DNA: TGCGCCAGCAGCTTGGGGACAGGGGTCTCCTACGAGCAGTACTTC; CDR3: CASSLGTGVSYEQYF
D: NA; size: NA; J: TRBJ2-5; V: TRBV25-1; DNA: TGTGCCAGCAGACAGGGTTTCGGTGGGTTTTCGGAGACCCAGTACTTC; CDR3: CASRQGFGGFSETQYF
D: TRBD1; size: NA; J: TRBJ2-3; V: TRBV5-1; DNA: TGCGCCAGCAGCCCCCGGGACAGGGACAGCACAGATACGCAGTATTTT; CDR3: CASSPRDRDSTDTQYF
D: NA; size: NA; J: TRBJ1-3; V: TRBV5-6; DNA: TGTGCCAGCAGCTTGGCCCGGGAGGGGGTTGGAAACACCATATATTTT; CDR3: CASSLAREGVGNTIYF
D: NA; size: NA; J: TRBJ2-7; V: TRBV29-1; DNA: TGCAGCGTTGATTCAGGGCACCCTATCTACGAGCAGTACTTC; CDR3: CSVDSGHPIYEQYF
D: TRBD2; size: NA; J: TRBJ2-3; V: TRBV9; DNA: TGTGCCAGCAGCACCCTGAGTAGCGGGGGCACAGATACGCAGTATTTT; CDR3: CASSTLSSGGTDTQYF
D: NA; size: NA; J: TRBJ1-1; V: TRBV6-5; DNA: TGTGCCAGCAGTCCCCAGGGCATTGGAGAAGCTTTCTTT; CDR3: CASSPQGIGEAFF
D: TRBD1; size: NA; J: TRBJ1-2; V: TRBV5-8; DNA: TGTGCCAGCAGCTACGGGACAGCCAATAACTATGGCTACACCTTC; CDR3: CASSYGTANNYGYTF
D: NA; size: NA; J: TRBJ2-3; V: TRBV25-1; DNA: TGTGCCAGCAGTGAAGGTTTCTCAGCAGATACGCAGTATTTT; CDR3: CASSEGFSADTQYF
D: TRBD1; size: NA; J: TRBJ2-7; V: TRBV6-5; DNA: TGTGCCAGCAGTTACCGACAGGGCTACGAGCAGTACTTC; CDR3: CASSYRQGYEQYF
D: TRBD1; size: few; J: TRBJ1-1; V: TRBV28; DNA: TGTGCCAGCGGGGGACAGGAGAACACTGAAGCTTTCTTT; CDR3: CASGGQENTEAFF
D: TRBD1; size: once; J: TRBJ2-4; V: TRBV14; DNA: TGTGCCAGCAGCCGAGCAAAGGGACAGGGGGCACCGGACATTCAGTACTTC; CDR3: CASSRAKGQGAPDIQYF
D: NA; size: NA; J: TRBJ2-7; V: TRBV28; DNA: TGTGCCAGCTCAGTCCAGGGCTTACGCGAGCAGTACTTC; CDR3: CASSVQGLREQYF
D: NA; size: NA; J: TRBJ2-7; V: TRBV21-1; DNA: TGTGCCAGCAGCAAGGACTCCGGGACAGGGTACTACGAGCAGTACTTC; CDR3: CASSKDSGTGYYEQYF
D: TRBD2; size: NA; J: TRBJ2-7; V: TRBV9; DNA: TGTGCCAGCAGCGTCCTAGCGGGAGCCTACGAGCAGTACTTC; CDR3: CASSVLAGAYEQYF
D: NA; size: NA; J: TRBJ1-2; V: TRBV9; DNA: TGTGCCAGCAGCGTAGCAGGGCTAGCTAACTATGGCTACACCTTC; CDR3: CASSVAGLANYGYTF
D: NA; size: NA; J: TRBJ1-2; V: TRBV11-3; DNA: TGTGCCAGCGGCAAACAGGAGAACTATGGCTACACCTTC; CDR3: CASGKQENYGYTF
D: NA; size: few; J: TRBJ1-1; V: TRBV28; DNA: TGTGCCAGCACTTCGTTACAGGGTGAAGCTTTCTTT; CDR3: CASTSLQGEAFF
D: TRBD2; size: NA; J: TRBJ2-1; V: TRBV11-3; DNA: TGTGCCAGCAGCAAGGGACTAGCGGGAGTCAGTGAGCAGTTCTTC; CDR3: CASSKGLAGVSEQFF
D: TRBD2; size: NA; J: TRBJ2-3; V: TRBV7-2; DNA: TGTGCCAGCAGCTTAGAGGGGCTAGCGGGAGGGCTGAGGGATACGCAGTATTTT; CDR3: CASSLEGLAGGLRDTQYF
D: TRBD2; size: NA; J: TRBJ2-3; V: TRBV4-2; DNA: TGTGCCAGCAGCCCAAGACTAGCGGGAGAGGCAGATACGCAGTATTTT; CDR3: CASSPRLAGEADTQYF
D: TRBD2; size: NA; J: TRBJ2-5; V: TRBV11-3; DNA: TGTGCCAGCAGCTTAGATACCTTGGGACTAGCGGGAGGTGAGACCCAGTACTTC; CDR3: CASSLDTLGLAGGETQYF
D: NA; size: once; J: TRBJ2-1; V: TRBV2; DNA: TGTGCCAGCAGTGAAGCCCGGGAATTCAATGAGCAGTTCTTC; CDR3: CASSEAREFNEQFF
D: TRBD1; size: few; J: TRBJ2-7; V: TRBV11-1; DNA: TGTGCCAGCAGCTCCAACCGGGACAGGGGGCGTGAGCAGTACTTC; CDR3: CASSSNRDRGREQYF
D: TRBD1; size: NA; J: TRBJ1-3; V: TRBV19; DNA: TGTGCCAGTAGTATTCAGGGGGCCTCTGGAAACACCATATATTTT; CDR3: CASSIQGASGNTIYF
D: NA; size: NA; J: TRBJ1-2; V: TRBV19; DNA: TGTGCCAGTAGTATCGAACGTCAGAATCTCTATGGCTACACCTTC; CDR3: CASSIERQNLYGYTF
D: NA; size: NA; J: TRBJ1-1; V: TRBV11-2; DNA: TGTGCCAGCAATATCAGGGGCACTGAAGCTTTCTTT; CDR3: CASNIRGTEAFF
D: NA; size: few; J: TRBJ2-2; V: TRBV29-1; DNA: TGCAGCTCCAGGGCGGGAACTGGGGAGCTGTTTTTT; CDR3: CSSRAGTGELFF
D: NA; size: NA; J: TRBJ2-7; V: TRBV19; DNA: TGTGCCAGTAGTATGGACAGATACGAGCAGTACTTC; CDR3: CASSMDRYEQYF
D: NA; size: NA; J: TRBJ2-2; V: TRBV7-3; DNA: TGTGCCAGCAGCTTACAGGGGCCCACCGGGGAGCTGTTTTTT; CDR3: CASSLQGPTGELFF
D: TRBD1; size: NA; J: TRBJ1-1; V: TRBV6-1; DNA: TGTGCCGGGGAGACAGGGGACACTGAAGCTTTCTTT; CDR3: CAGETGDTEAFF
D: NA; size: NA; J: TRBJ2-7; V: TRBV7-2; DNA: TGTGCCAGCAGCCTGGACTTTAACGAGCAGTACTTC; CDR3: CASSLDFNEQYF
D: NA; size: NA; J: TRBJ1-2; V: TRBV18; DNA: TGTGCCAGCTCAGAAGAGCCCAACTATGGCTACACCTTC; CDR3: CASSEEPNYGYTF
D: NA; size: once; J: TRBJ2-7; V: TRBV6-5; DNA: TGTGCCAGCGCCCTAGCGTACCCCTACGAGCAGTACTTC; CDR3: CASALAYPYEQYF
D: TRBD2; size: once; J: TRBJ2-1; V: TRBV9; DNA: TGTGCCAGCAGCGTATATAAAGAGCGGGGCTCCTCCTACAATGAGCAGTTCTTC; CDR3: CASSVYKERGSSYNEQFF
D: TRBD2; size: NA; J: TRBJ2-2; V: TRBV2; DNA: TGTGCCAGCAGTTTACTAGCGGGCGCGAACACCGGGGAGCTGTTTTTT; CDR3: CASSLLAGANTGELFF
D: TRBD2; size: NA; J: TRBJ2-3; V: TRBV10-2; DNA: TGCGCCAGCAGTACGAGCGCTAGCGGATACACAGATACGCAGTATTTT; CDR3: CASSTSASGYTDTQYF
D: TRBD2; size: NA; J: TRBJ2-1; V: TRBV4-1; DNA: TGCGCCAGCAGCCAAGTAATAACTAGCGCCCACAATGAGCAGTTCTTC; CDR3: CASSQVITSAHNEQFF